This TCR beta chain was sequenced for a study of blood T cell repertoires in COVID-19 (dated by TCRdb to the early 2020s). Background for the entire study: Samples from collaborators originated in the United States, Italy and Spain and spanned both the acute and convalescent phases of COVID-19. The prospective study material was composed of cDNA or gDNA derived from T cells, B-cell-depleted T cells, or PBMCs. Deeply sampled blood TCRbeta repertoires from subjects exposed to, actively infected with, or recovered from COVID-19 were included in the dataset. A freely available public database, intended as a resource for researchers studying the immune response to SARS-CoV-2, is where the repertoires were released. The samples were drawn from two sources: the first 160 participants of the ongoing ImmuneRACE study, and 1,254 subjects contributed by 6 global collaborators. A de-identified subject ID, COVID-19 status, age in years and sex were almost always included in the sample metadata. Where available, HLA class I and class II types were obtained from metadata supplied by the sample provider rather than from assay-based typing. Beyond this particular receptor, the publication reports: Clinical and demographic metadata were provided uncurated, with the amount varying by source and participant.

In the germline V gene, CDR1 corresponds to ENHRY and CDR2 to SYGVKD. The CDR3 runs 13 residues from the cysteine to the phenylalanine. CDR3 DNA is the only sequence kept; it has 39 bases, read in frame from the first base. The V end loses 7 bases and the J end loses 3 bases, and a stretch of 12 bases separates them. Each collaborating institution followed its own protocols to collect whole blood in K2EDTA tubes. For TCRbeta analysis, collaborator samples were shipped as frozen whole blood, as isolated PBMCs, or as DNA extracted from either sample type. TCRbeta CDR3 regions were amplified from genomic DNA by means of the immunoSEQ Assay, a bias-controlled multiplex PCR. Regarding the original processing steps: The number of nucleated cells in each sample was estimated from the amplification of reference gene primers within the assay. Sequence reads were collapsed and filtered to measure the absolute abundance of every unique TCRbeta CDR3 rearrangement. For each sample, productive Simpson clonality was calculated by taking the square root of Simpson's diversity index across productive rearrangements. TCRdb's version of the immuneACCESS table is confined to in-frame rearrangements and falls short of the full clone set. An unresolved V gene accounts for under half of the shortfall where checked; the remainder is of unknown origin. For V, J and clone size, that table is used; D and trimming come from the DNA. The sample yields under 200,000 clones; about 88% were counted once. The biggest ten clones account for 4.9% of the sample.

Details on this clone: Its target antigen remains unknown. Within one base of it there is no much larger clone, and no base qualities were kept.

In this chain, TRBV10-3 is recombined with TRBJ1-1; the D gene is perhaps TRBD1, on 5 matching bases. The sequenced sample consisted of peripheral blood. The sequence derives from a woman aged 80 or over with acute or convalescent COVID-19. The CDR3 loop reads CAINEAQDTEAFF. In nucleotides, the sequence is TGTGCCATCAACGAGGCACAGGACACTGAAGCTTTCTTT.